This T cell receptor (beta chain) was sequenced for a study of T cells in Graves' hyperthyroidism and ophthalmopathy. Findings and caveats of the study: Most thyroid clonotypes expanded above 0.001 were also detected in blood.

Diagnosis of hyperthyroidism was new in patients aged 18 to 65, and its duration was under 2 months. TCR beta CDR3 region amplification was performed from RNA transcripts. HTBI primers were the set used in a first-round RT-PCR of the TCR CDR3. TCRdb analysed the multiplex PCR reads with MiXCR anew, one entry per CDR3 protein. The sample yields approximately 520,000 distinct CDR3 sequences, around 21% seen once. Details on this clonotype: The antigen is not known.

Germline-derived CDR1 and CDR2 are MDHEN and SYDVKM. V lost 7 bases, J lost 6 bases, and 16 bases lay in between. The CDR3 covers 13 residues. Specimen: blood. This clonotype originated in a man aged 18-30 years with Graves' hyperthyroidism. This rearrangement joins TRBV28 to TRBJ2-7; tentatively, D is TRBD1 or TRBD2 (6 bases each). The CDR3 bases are TGTGCCAGCACCACATCCAGGGGAGGCGAGCAGTACTTC. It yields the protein CASTTSRGGEQYF.